The text below deals with one T cell receptor (beta chain). The target of this receptor is not known. The input lacks base qualities; no much larger clone sits a single base away. This record belongs to a study of cytomegalovirus exposure and HLA in healthy donors (dated 2017 in TCRdb). About the full investigation: An earlier analysis of some 600 of the donors reported approximately 260 Gb of sequence data and 100 million to 120 million unique TCR beta sequences obtained from roughly 180 million T cells. Among under 450 genotyped donors of the cohort, an average of about 240,000 unique TCR beta nucleotide sequences were sequenced per donor, roughly 20% of them non-productive. The aim of the study was to test whether cataloging public T cell receptors could identify signatures of past pathogen exposure. Both class I and class II loci were covered by HLA typing, at four-digit resolution. Rather than drawing on any new phenotypic data, the later analysis identified candidate immune exposures from TCR beta sequences and the way those sequences occurred across donors. High-throughput TCR immunosequencing, statistical association of individual TCRs with disease status, and machine learning were combined to predict cytomegalovirus infection status. The number of donors typed differed by locus, with roughly 620-630 for A, B, C, DRB1 and DQB1, roughly 550 for DQA1, under 610 for DPA1, and some 470 for DPB1. Every discovery cohort repertoire had been produced on one sequencing platform. Donor age, sex, ethnicity and CMV serostatus were collected together with the repertoire data. Using immunosequencing, the study profiled T cell repertoires from 500 to 800 subjects and related those repertoires to cytomegalovirus serostatus. A later genetic analysis took genome-wide SNP genotypes for about 55% of the 666 donors and used that subset as a discovery cohort. An earlier analysis of 587 of the donors used high-throughput TCR beta sequencing to judge whether each TCR beta V gene segment behaved as functional or pseudogenic. Among the roughly 400 genotyped donors, around 81% belonged to the genetic ancestry cluster associated with self-reported Caucasian donors. Because of strong linkage in the cohort, 4 to 6 DR-DQ haplotypes were treated as single units for association and clustering. Besides the first cohort of 550 to 750 subjects, a separate validation cohort made up of some 110 different subjects was used. A later analysis re-analyzed previously published TCR beta repertoires from roughly 690 donors and added high-resolution HLA genotyping to study TCR occurrence patterns. Roughly 300 gigabases of sequencing data and some 85 million unique TCR sequences were included in an early release covering about 600 HLA-typed donors.

Paper-wide results and their limitations: Compared with equally common non-associated chains, HLA-associated TCR beta chains in a later analysis were more clonally expanded and had lower generation probabilities. In a later analysis, TCR association rates were found to vary across HLA loci, with the most associated TCRs seen for DRB1 alleles and the fewest for HLA-C alleles. A later analysis associated 16,951 TCR beta sequences with specific HLA alleles at a false discovery rate of 0.05. Most CMV-associated TCR beta chains appeared to be HLA-restricted in a later analysis, and the HLA associations seemed to be driven largely by CMV exposure. Only TCR beta chains were sequenced in this cohort, and the absence of alpha or paired-chain data limited detectable features. Some IMGT-functional V segments, including TRBV6-2 and TRBV6-3, could not be told apart with the 87-base-pair reads, so those segments were excluded. Across donors, most TCR sequences were observed very rarely, whereas some public TCRs were present in many individuals. In vitro tests confirmed that a few of the cytomegalovirus-associated TCR beta chains recognize cytomegalovirus antigens. A later genetic analysis associated a missense DCLRE1C variant with V-gene and J-gene trimming of TCR beta chains, and an independent cohort replicated the association. A further reported finding was that TCR beta sequences accurately predicted the HLA-A and HLA-B alleles for most subjects in the first cohort. An earlier analysis of approximately 600 of the donors showed that most TCR beta V segments appeared in productive rearrangements either about 90% or about 30% of the time, which broadly matched IMGT annotations. Sequencing depth was assumed to be roughly uniform across donors in the presence/absence analyses, though that assumption may not hold. A cluster of highly shared sequence variants was judged likely to represent a technical artifact of the sequencing pipeline. Because counts were too low, around 17 rarely observed V segments, including chromosome 9 orphons, were left out of the earlier analysis of 587 of the donors. The study gave a list of under 200 TCR beta chains associated with cytomegalovirus. The classifier was reported to diagnose cytomegalovirus status with high specificity and sensitivity in both the original cohort and the validation cohort. Because HLA typing was missing for some donors at each locus, association tests included only the typed subset. Compared with the 666-donor mean, donors in an Asian-associated ancestry cluster had fewer N-insertions in productive TCRs, according to a later genetic analysis. Correlated functional status among segregating V segments might be attributable to linkage disequilibrium, but an unknown experimental factor could not be ruled out. According to the authors, the approach could potentially be generalized to other disease states and immunological phenotypes. When HLA alleles, especially DR and DQ, strongly co-occurred, TCR associations were difficult to assign to individual alleles. According to a later analysis, parvovirus B19, influenza, CMV and Epstein-Barr virus appeared linked to several top co-occurrence clusters. The only immune exposure information available for the cohort was CMV serostatus.

Taken from the germline V gene, the CDR1 and CDR2 loops are LGHNA and YSLEER. The CDR3 spans 14 residues, from the cysteine through the phenylalanine. Solely the CDR3 DNA is kept, with 42 bases framed from the first base. At the junction V is shortened by 0 bases and J by 7 bases, with 9 bases in between. Library construction relied on the immunoSEQ multiplex PCR assay. The multiplex PCR relied on a mix of 60 forward primers for TCR Vbeta segments and 13 reverse primers for TCR Jbeta segments. The CDR3 region of rearranged TCR beta genes was amplified from genomic DNA by a multiplex PCR assay. The amplified TCR beta libraries were sequenced on the Illumina HiSeq System as 87-base-pair reads. In the source study's methods: In a later analysis, around 80 million unique TCR beta chains were counted across the approximately 670 repertoires, and roughly 11 million of these chains were shared by at least two donors. A nearest-neighbor algorithm error-corrected the raw reads and collapsed the reads into unique sequences, merging closely related sequences to remove PCR and sequencing errors. V, D and J gene segments were assigned by aligning CDR3 sequences to IMGT reference sequences. For a sequence to be retained, at least a six-nucleotide match to both a V gene segment and a J gene segment was required. A rearrangement counted as productive if the CDR3 had no stop codons and remained in frame with V and J, and every other rearrangement counted as non-productive. CDR3 was defined according to IMGT convention as the region running from the second conserved V-encoded cysteine to the conserved J-encoded phenylalanine. In an earlier analysis of just under 600 of the donors, sequences lacking an unambiguous match to a single V gene segment were excluded. An earlier analysis of a few hundred of the donors called V segments functional above 56.7% productive rearrangements and segregating when the between-donor standard deviation exceeded 5%. A statistical classification framework was developed to diagnose cytomegalovirus status using the catalog of TCR beta chain sequences. A later analysis assigned V and J genes by comparing TCR nucleotide sequences with IMGT/GENE-DB human TR gene sequences. In a later analysis, CDR3 sequences and most-parsimonious VDJ recombination scenarios were assigned using the TCRdist pipeline. A later analysis defined each TCR beta chain by its CDR3 amino acid sequence plus V-gene family, and excluded reads lacking a unique V-gene family. As a way to deal with suspected cross-contamination and a sequencing artifact, a later analysis dropped 592 nucleotide sequences that were highly shared and had low generation probability. In a later analysis, a clonal expansion index for each public chain was calculated from normalized within-repertoire ranks of inferred template counts. A later analysis computed generation probabilities with a VDJ recombination model fitted to out-of-frame rearrangements, and checked the results against IGoR. In a later analysis, hypergeometric tests were used to score TCR-TCR, TCR-HLA and TCR-CMV co-occurrence, with a repertoire-size bias correction applied to TCR pairs. In a later analysis, false discovery rates were estimated by permuting HLA or CMV assignments 20 times. A later analysis grouped co-occurring TCRs with DBSCAN, adding TCRdist sequence similarity when clustering within HLA-allele-positive subsets. Repertoires with fewer than 30,000 or more than 120,000 public chains were left out of co-occurrence clustering, as were about five repertoires with anomalous nucleotide sharing. TCRdb provides this immuneACCESS table in a form limited to in-frame rearrangements. Some clones are lacking; in checked studies, under half of them reflect an unresolved V gene, and why the rest are absent is not known. That table gives V, J and clone size, and the DNA gave D and trimming. The sample table contains 99,000 or so clones; only one count was recorded for roughly 15% of them. Over 0.8% of the sample is taken by the ten largest.

The cohort comprised around 690 healthy bone marrow donors. At the time of sampling, all cohort members were nominally healthy, though unrecorded immune exposures were likely present. The donor was CMV seronegative and belonged to the group of 350 or so seronegative cohort members. A peripheral blood sample was collected from each donor, and TCR beta sequencing was performed on peripheral blood mononuclear cells. Genomic DNA was extracted from the blood cell samples with the Qiagen DNeasy Blood Extraction Kit. The origin of this receptor is a female donor in good health and CMV-seronegative. The rearranged chain carries TRBV4-3 and TRBJ2-2; the D gene is unclear. Source material: PBMCs. For the CDR3, the sequence is CASSQDGRIGELFF. The DNA sequence reads TGCGCCAGCAGCCAAGATGGTAGAATCGGGGAGCTGTTTTTT.